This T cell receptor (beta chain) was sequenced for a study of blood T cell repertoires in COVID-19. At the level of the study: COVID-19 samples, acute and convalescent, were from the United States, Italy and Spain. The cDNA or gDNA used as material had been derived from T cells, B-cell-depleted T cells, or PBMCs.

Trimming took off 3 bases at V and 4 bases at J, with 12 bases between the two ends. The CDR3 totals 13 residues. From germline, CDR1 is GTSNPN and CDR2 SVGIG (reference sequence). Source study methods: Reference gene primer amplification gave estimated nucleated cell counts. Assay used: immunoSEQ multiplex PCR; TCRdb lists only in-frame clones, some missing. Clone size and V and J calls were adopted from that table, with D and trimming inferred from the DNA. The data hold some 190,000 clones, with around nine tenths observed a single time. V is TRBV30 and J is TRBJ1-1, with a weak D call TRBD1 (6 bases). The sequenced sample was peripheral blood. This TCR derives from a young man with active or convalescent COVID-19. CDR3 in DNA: TGTGCCTGGAGGCAGGGGACGGCCACTGAAGCTTTCTTT. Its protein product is CAWRQGTATEAFF.